This is a list of T cell receptor beta chains from one sample in a study of control samples from healthy donors and cancer patients. Using immunoSEQ multiplex PCR, the repertoire was profiled, and TCRdb retains in-frame clones only, with some absent. The top ten clones hold about 3.7% of a sample with 100,000 to 120,000 clones, roughly 90% of them seen once. Sequencing was performed on PBMCs. Receptors originate from a woman aged 55-70 years with lung cancer. Both conserved end residues are part of each CDR3. D genes are given only for firm matches. Not every row has a clone size; where given, it reads once, few, many or a size class.

v_call	clone_size	d_call	j_call	cdr3_aa	cdr3_nt
TRBV9	NA	NA	TRBJ1-6	CASSLWAETNSPLHF	TGTGCCAGCAGCCTGTGGGCAGAGACTAATTCACCCCTCCACTTT
TRBV18	NA	NA	TRBJ1-1	CASSATSESRGRTEAFF	TGTGCCAGCTCAGCCACCTCTGAGTCTAGGGGGAGGACTGAAGCTTTCTTT
TRBV5-5	NA	TRBD1	TRBJ1-5	CASSREGGTGYQPQHF	TGTGCCAGCAGCCGCGAAGGCGGGACAGGGTATCAGCCCCAGCATTTT
TRBV9	NA	TRBD2	TRBJ2-3	CASKEGSGHTDTQYF	TGTGCCAGCAAAGAGGGTAGCGGGCACACAGATACGCAGTATTTT
TRBV7-6	once	NA	TRBJ2-3	CASSLGLTDTQYF	TGTGCCAGCAGCTTAGGGCTCACAGATACGCAGTATTTT
TRBV21-1	NA	NA	TRBJ2-1	CASGQGRHNEQFF	TGTGCCAGCGGACAGGGGAGACACAATGAGCAGTTCTTC
TRBV4-2	NA	TRBD2	TRBJ2-7	CASSQDLSGRPEQYF	TGTGCCAGCAGCCAAGATCTTAGCGGGAGACCCGAGCAGTACTTC
TRBV12-5	once	NA	TRBJ2-7	CASGRPYEQYF	TGTGCTAGTGGTCGACCCTACGAGCAGTACTTC
TRBV7-3	once	NA	TRBJ2-1	CASSLNEQGNEQFF	TGTGCCAGCAGCTTAAACGAACAGGGTAATGAGCAGTTCTTC
TRBV3-1/TRBV3-2	once	NA	TRBJ1-1	CASSPGTAPEAFF	TGTGCCAGCAGCCCCGGGACGGCACCTGAAGCTTTCTTT
TRBV5-4	once	NA	TRBJ1-1	CAGGGGLDTEAFF	TGTGCCGGGGGCGGGGGGCTCGACACTGAAGCTTTCTTT
TRBV10-3	NA	TRBD1	TRBJ1-1	CAISESGQGAAEAFF	TGTGCCATCAGTGAGTCCGGTCAGGGGGCGGCTGAAGCTTTCTTT
TRBV7-2	NA	NA	TRBJ2-2	CASSFGTTGELFF	TGTGCCAGCAGCTTCGGAACCACCGGGGAGCTGTTTTTT